The clone carrying this TCR beta chain was found once. The target antigen is unknown. The sample originates from a study of Ad26.COV2.S vaccination and SARS-CoV-2 variants. Treatment here: around 19 received Ad26.COV2.S at low or high dose, single or two shots; about 5 received placebo; per-sample allocation not given. Day 63 after the first injection of vaccine or placebo was the sampling time. Study-wide findings and caveats: Greater spike-specific TCR breadth was seen in vaccine recipients than in placebo recipients.

Using immunoSEQ multiplex PCR, the repertoire was profiled, and TCRdb retains in-frame clones only, with some absent. The sample shows about 320,000 clones, around four fifths of them seen only once. The V and J ends lost 4 bases and 6 bases respectively, with 15 bases between them. The germline V gene has CDR1 LNHDA and CDR2 SQIVND (reference sequence). The CDR3 spans 14 residues. The sample was peripheral blood, taken in a trial of Ad26.COV2.S vaccine versus placebo. The rearrangement uses TRBV19 and TRBJ1-2; D perhaps matches TRBD1 (6 bases). The sequence came from a person between 18 and 65 years old who received the Ad26.COV2.S COVID-19 vaccine or a placebo. The DNA of the CDR3 is TGTGCCAGTAGTAACAGGGACCGAGTTGATGGCTACACCTTC. As protein: CASSNRDRVDGYTF.